These 14 T cell receptor beta chains share one sample of origin, sequenced in a study of blood T cell repertoires in COVID-19. Sequenced by immunoSEQ multiplex PCR; TCRdb stores in-frame clones only, minus some. This table has about 23,000 clones, 90% to 95% appearing once. The sequencing input was peripheral blood. The receptor source for this set is a woman between 50 and 59 years old with active COVID-19.

This chain joins TRBV10-2 and TRBJ2-1; a possible D gene is TRBD2 (5 bases). The CDR3 is 15 amino acids. Germline assignment: CDR1 WSHSY and CDR2 SAAADI. Trimming left V 1 base short and J 0 bases short, with 7 bases between. CDR3 in DNA: TGCGCCAGCAGTGAGTTAGGGAGCTCCTACAATGAGCAGTTCTTC. Amino acids: CASSELGSSYNEQFF.

The gene calls are TRBV7-6 and TRBJ2-1; D is perhaps TRBD2 (5 bases). V lost 2 bases and J 3 bases, leaving 11 bases between the germline ends. Germline V lookup: CDR1 SGHVS, CDR2 FNYEAQ. The CDR3 has 15 residues. The CDR3 DNA reads TGTGCCAGCAGCTTAATGGCGGGCCACTACAATGAGCAGTTCTTC. Its protein product is CASSLMAGHYNEQFF.

CDR3 region: CASSLGRGTPLHF. The CDR3 nucleotides are TGTGCCAGCAGCTTAGGCAGGGGTACACCCCTCCACTTT. This chain links TRBV13 with TRBJ1-6, with D maybe TRBD1 (6 bases). V was cut by 0 bases and J by 11 bases, with 8 bases left in between. This CDR3 has 13 residues. Germline assignment: CDR1 PRHDT and CDR2 FYEKMQ (reference sequence).

V and J are TRBV2 and TRBJ1-5; no firm D call. V lost 6 bases to trimming and J lost 8 bases, with 11 bases between them. Per the germline V gene, CDR1 is SNHLY and CDR2 is FYNNEI. This CDR3 is built from 12 residues. The CDR3 DNA sequence: TGTGCCAGCAGCAAACCCCCGGAGCCCCAGCATTTT. This gives the protein CASSKPPEPQHF.

The chain links TRBV3-1 (or the pseudogene TRBV3-2) to TRBJ2-3, with D hard to call. Trimming removed 0 bases at V and 7 bases at J, with 5 bases between. Per germline, CDR1 LGHDT and CDR2 YNNKEL (reference sequence). The CDR3 consists of 12 residues. The CDR3 nucleotides are TGTGCCAGCAGCCAAGACATGTATACGCAGTATTTT. Translating gives CASSQDMYTQYF.

V is TRBV5-4 and J is TRBJ1-2, with D perhaps TRBD1 (6 bases). V was clipped by 5 bases and J by 2 bases, with 22 bases between them. The CDR3 length is 17 residues. CDR1 and CDR2 from the germline V gene are SGHNT and YYREEE (reference sequence). This CDR3 reads CASSSTLTPQGNYGYTF. In DNA form, the CDR3 reads TGTGCCAGCAGTTCTACCCTTACACCACAGGGAAACTATGGCTACACCTTC.

This rearrangement joins TRBV5-4 to TRBJ1-3; possibly TRBD1 for D (6 bases). V lost 4 bases to trimming and J lost 0 bases, with 11 bases between them. Germline-derived CDR1 and CDR2 are SGHNT and YYREEE (reference sequence). The CDR3 has 15 residues. CDR3 amino acids: CASSAQGSSGNTIYF. The CDR3 bases are TGTGCCAGCAGCGCACAGGGAAGCTCTGGAAACACCATATATTTT.

The rearrangement joins TRBV29-1 to TRBJ1-3; unclear D gene. The CDR3 has 11 amino acids. Trimming took off 5 bases at V and 1 base at J, with 3 bases between the two ends. CDR1 is SQVTM and CDR2 is ANQGSEA in the germline V gene. As DNA, the CDR3 is TGCAGCGTTCAATCTGGAAACACCATATATTTT. Translating it yields CSVQSGNTIYF.

DNA of the CDR3: TGTGCCAGCGGTTCACGGAATGAAAAACTGTTTTTT. Protein sequence: CASGSRNEKLFF. The chain recombines TRBV12-3 or TRBV12-4 with TRBJ1-4; D unresolved. The CDR3 is 12 amino acids. The germline V and J ends were trimmed by 8 bases and 5 bases, with 9 bases remaining between them.

This chain uses TRBV4-2 with TRBJ2-5, with D perhaps TRBD2 (7 bases). Per germline, CDR1 LGHNA and CDR2 YNFKEQ. V was pared by 1 base and J by 2 bases, with 14 bases between. There are 16 residues in the CDR3. Here the CDR3 reads CASSQGGGGQQETQYF. DNA of the CDR3: TGTGCCAGCAGCCAAGGGGGCGGGGGCCAACAAGAGACCCAGTACTTC.

The rearrangement uses TRBV6-5 and TRBJ1-1, with D perhaps matching TRBD1 (5 bases). There are 12 residues in the CDR3. Trimming took off 8 bases at V and 5 bases at J, with 12 bases between the two ends. The germline CDR1 and CDR2 sequences are MNHEY and SVGAGI. CDR3 region: CASGTGGTEAFF. CDR3 coding DNA: TGTGCCAGCGGAACGGGGGGAACTGAAGCTTTCTTT.

The chain is built from TRBV2 and TRBJ2-3; 11 bases fit TRBD1. Germline V CDR1 and CDR2: SNHLY, FYNNEI. Germline trimming cut 7 bases from V and 4 bases from J; bases unmatched to any gene: 7. The CDR3 loop spans 15 amino acids. The DNA of the CDR3 is TGTGCCAGCATCCGGGACAGGGGGATTTCAGATACGCAGTATTTT. Residues: CASIRDRGISDTQYF.

The chain recombines TRBV20-1 with TRBJ2-7; D may be TRBD1 (5 bases). Looked up from germline, CDR1 is DFQATT and CDR2 is SNEGSKA (reference sequence). This CDR3 is built from 14 residues. The V and J ends lost 3 bases and 4 bases respectively, with 16 bases between them. The DNA of the CDR3 is TGCAGTGCTAGTACCCACAAGGGGTCATACGAGCAGTACGTC. Translating it yields CSASTHKGSYEQYV.

The V call is TRBV4-1, the J call TRBJ1-5; 7 nucleotides match TRBD1. V was pared by 1 base and J by 5 bases, with 11 bases of the junction left unmatched. Germline CDR1 is MGHRA and CDR2 is YSYEKL. The CDR3 consists of 17 residues. In DNA form, the CDR3 reads TGCGCCAGCAGCCAAGGGGCTTCAGGGGGGACCTATCAGCCCCAGCATTTT. It translates to CASSQGASGGTYQPQHF.